The rows below give T cell receptor beta chains drawn from one sample of a study of CD8 T cells in ankylosing spondylitis. TCRdb called the 5' RACE reads again in MiXCR, with one record for every CDR3 protein. Found here are fewer than 650,000 distinct CDR3 sequences, over 9.5% of them singletons; the top ten hold over 6.5%. The sequenced sample was blood, either unsorted or a sorted T cell fraction (not recorded which). The receptors come from a male donor with ankylosing spondylitis. Each CDR3 is given with its conserved first and last residue. A D gene is named only where the DNA matches it firmly. Clone size is not always given. Where it is, it says once, few, many or a class for expanded clones.

size	V	J	D	DNA	CDR3
few	TRBV12-3/TRBV12-4	TRBJ2-1	TRBD2	TGTGCCAGCAGTTGGAAGCGGGAGGGCCGAGAGCAGTTCTTC	CASSWKREGREQFF
many	TRBV6-1	TRBJ1-6	.	TGTGCCAGCAGCCGGGACGAAAATTCACCCCTCCACTTT	CASSRDENSPLHF
few	TRBV12-3/TRBV12-4	TRBJ2-6	.	TGTGCCAGCAGCAAGACACGTAGCTCTGGGGCCAACGTCCTGACTTTC	CASSKTRSSGANVLTF
.	TRBV3-1	TRBJ2-3	.	TGTGCCAGCAGCCTCTCAGGGAACCCCGAGGGGGTGCAGTATTTT	CASSLSGNPEGVQYF
.	TRBV27	TRBJ2-2	.	TGTGCCAGCAGTTTAGTCGCAGGGAGACGCGGGGAGCTGTTTTTT	CASSLVAGRRGELFF
.	TRBV13	TRBJ2-1	TRBD1	TGTGCCAGCAGCCGTAACAGGGGGGCCCCCTCCTACAATGAGCAGTTCTTC	CASSRNRGAPSYNEQFF
.	TRBV7-9	TRBJ2-1	.	TGTGCCAGCAGCCCCCTTGGGCTGTATGAGCAGTTCTTC	CASSPLGLYEQFF
many	TRBV11-2	TRBJ2-1	TRBD2	TGTGCCAGCAGCTTAGTTGGGAGGGGCAATGAGCAGTTCTTC	CASSLVGRGNEQFF
.	TRBV12-3/TRBV12-4	TRBJ1-1	TRBD1	TGTGCCAGCAGGACCACAGGGGGATGGTCTGAAGCTTTCTTT	CASRTTGGWSEAFF
.	TRBV11-3	TRBJ2-1	.	TGTGCCAGCAGCACTCCGGGACTGACTCTTAATGAGCAGTTCTTC	CASSTPGLTLNEQFF
.	TRBV15	TRBJ2-5	.	TGTGCCACCAGCAGAGATTGGGGTCTGGAGACCCAGTACTTC	CATSRDWGLETQYF
few	TRBV29-1	TRBJ1-1	TRBD1	TGCAGCGTTGTGGGACAGGTCCTGAACACTGAAGCTTTCTTT	CSVVGQVLNTEAFF
many	TRBV4-2	TRBJ2-6	.	TGTGCCAGCAGCCAAGATCAGGACAGAGGCTCTGGGGCCAACGTCCTGACTTTC	CASSQDQDRGSGANVLTF
few	TRBV10-3	TRBJ2-1	TRBD1	TGTGCCATCAGTGAGGGAAGGACAGGGGAGGGTGAGCAGTTCTTC	CAISEGRTGEGEQFF
.	TRBV11-2	TRBJ2-1	TRBD2	TGTGCCAGCAGCTTAGACCCAACTAGCGGGAGAACCGATGAGCAGTTCTTC	CASSLDPTSGRTDEQFF
.	TRBV5-1	TRBJ2-5	.	TGCGCCAGCAGATCGCAGGGGAGGGAGACCCAGTACTTC	CASRSQGRETQYF
.	TRBV3-1	TRBJ2-2	.	TGTGCCAGCAGCCAAGAAGTTAGTAACGGGGAGCTGTTTTTT	CASSQEVSNGELFF